This TCR beta chain was obtained from a study of blood T cell repertoires in COVID-19. About the research overall: Italy, Spain and the United States were the sources of the convalescent and acute COVID-19 samples.

This clone was seen only once. Original methodology: Reference gene primers were amplified, and this amplification served to estimate nucleated cell counts. Data came from immunoSEQ multiplex PCR; TCRdb stores just in-frame clones and leaves some out. V, J and clone size are those of that table, while D and trimming were read from the DNA. The table lists some 50,000 clones, 90% of them singletons. The V and J ends lost 5 bases and 6 bases respectively, with 10 bases between them. The CDR3 length is 12 residues. The germline V gene has CDR1 MNHEY and CDR2 SVGAGI. This clonotype was obtained from a man aged 35 to 55 with acute or convalescent COVID-19. The sample comprised peripheral blood. The chain links TRBV6-5 to TRBJ1-2; no clear D gene. Written as DNA, the CDR3 is TGTGCCAGCAGTCTGACGGGGAATGGCTACACCTTC. Encoded protein: CASSLTGNGYTF.